This TCR beta chain derives from a study of beta chain features in type 1 diabetes. At the level of the study: Regarding age, gender and cell yields, patients proved similar to healthy donors.

One heparinised draw, averaging roughly 110 mL, was taken per donor. Expressed TCRB transcripts were sequenced because the isolated RNA had all been reverse transcribed beforehand. The data were produced by immunoSEQ multiplex PCR, yet TCRdb's version contains in-frame clones alone and is incomplete. Of roughly 140,000 clones listed, around 10% were seen once; the top ten hold over 2%. This clone was observed a handful of times. Trimming left V 0 bases short and J 6 bases short, with 18 bases between. There are 16 residues in the CDR3. Germline V gene sequence: CDR1 MGHRA, CDR2 YSYEKL. The sample taken for sequencing was central memory CD4+ T cells from blood. This chain links TRBV4-1 with TRBJ2-7; D perhaps matches TRBD1 (6 bases). This clonotype was obtained from a man younger than 35 in good health. The CDR3 is CASSQEGRTARPEQYF. The CDR3 DNA sequence: TGCGCCAGCAGCCAAGAAGGCCGGACAGCCCGACCCGAGCAGTACTTC.